This TCR beta chain was found in a study of cytomegalovirus exposure and HLA in healthy donors. The CDR3 sequence is 15 residues long. From germline, CDR1 is MNHEY and CDR2 SVGAGI. V lost 2 bases to trimming and J lost 4 bases, with 14 bases between them. Primers: 60 Vbeta forward and 13 Jbeta reverse. Generated by immunoSEQ multiplex PCR, the TCRdb table keeps only in-frame clones and is missing some. The profile shows tens of thousands of clones, less than 80% of them singletons. The chain has TRBV6-5 and TRBJ1-1; D not certain. Specimen: PBMCs. This clonotype was sampled from a boy younger than 18 in good health and CMV-seropositive. As DNA, the CDR3 is TGTGCCAGCAGTTACCGGGTGTTTGGTGGCACTGAAGCTTTCTTT. It translates to CASSYRVFGGTEAFF.